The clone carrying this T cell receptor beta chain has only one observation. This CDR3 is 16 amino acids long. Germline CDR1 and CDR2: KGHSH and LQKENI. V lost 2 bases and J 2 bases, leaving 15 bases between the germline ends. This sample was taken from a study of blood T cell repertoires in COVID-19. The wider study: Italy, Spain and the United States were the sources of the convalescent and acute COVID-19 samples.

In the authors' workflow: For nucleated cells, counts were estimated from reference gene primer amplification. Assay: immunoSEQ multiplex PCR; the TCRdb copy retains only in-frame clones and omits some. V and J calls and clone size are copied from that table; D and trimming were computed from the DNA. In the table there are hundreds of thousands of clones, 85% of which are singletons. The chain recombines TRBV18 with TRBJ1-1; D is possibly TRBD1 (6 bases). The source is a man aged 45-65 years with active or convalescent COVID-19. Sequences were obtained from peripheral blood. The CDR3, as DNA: TGTGCCAGCTCACCAAGCACCGGGGGGCTTAACACTGAAGCTTTCTTT. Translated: CASSPSTGGLNTEAFF.